Below are 18 T cell receptor beta chains sequenced from a single sample in a study of post-analysis software for immune sequencing data. Antigens of these TCRs are unknown. The TCR beta cDNA libraries carried unique molecular identifiers. TCRdb independently ran MiXCR on the PCR reads; one entry per CDR3 protein. The sample gives some 890,000 distinct CDR3 sequences, around 53% of which show up once; about 4.8% is in the top ten. Findings and caveats of the study: Five TRBV segments were significantly more frequent in patients than in controls. TRBV5-6, TRBV5-1 and TRBV20-1 were among these segments.

The sample comprised blood. These receptor sequences come from a girl aged 10 to 17 with multiple sclerosis.

This chain uses TRBV29-1 with TRBJ2-3; 7 bases align to TRBD2. The CDR3 has 12 amino acids. Germline CDR1 is SQVTM and CDR2 is ANQGSEA. The trim removed 6 bases at V and 2 bases at J, leaving 2 bases unmatched. The CDR3 sequence is CSVGLVTDTQYF. Written as DNA, the CDR3 is TGCAGCGTCGGACTAGTCACAGATACGCAGTATTTT.

The CDR3 sequence: CATSRDRAAGVSYEQYF. In nucleotides, the CDR3 is TGTGCCACCAGCAGAGATAGGGCGGCAGGAGTGTCCTACGAGCAGTACTTC. The chain uses TRBV15 and TRBJ2-5; D not resolved. The end of the DNA fits TRBJ2-7 better, so the J call may be wrong. The CDR3 spans 17 residues. Looked up from germline, CDR1 is LNHNV and CDR2 is YYDKDF (reference sequence).

This clonotype showed up just a few times. V gene TRBV27 combines with J gene TRBJ2-7; 9 positions agree with TRBD2. The V gene's germline CDR1 is MNHEY and CDR2 SMNVEV (reference sequence). Unmatched junction bases numbered 5, after V lost 6 bases and J lost 2 bases. The CDR3 sequence is 14 residues long. DNA of the CDR3: TGTGCCAGCAGCCGGACTAGCGAGACCTACGAGCAGTACTTC. Its protein product is CASSRTSETYEQYF.

This clonotype has just a few counts. The J gene is TRBJ2-3, the V gene TRBV20-1; D ambiguous. CDR1 is DFQATT and CDR2 is SNEGSKA in the germline V gene (reference sequence). The CDR3 sequence is 12 residues long. CDR3 loop: CSPHRPTDTQYF. Written as DNA, the CDR3 is TGCAGCCCCCACCGCCCCACAGATACGCAGTATTTT.

This clonotype has more than one count but fewer than ten. The V and J genes are TRBV6-1 and TRBJ2-3, with D possibly matching TRBD1 (6 bases). This CDR3 is built from 16 residues. V was trimmed by 3 bases and J by 0 bases, leaving 13 bases between them. Per germline, CDR1 MNHNS and CDR2 SASEGT. In DNA, the CDR3 is TGTGCCAGCAGTGAGGGGACACTTCCTAGCACAGATACGCAGTATTTT. This codes for CASSEGTLPSTDTQYF.

The chain recombines TRBV6-5 with TRBJ2-5; TRBD1 aligns across 10 bases. This CDR3 has 13 amino acids. V shed 6 bases and J 5 bases; nucleotides not matched to a gene: 3. Germline values: CDR1 MNHEY, CDR2 SVGAGI. The CDR3 DNA follows: TGTGCCAGCAGAGACAGGGGGCTGGAGACCCAGTACTTC. It translates to CASRDRGLETQYF.

Only one count was recorded for this clonotype. This sequence joins TRBV20-1 and TRBJ2-7, with D possibly TRBD2 on 6 matching bases. The germline gives CDR1 DFQATT, CDR2 SNEGSKA (reference sequence). The CDR3 consists of 13 residues. V gave up 1 base and J gave up 4 bases, with 11 bases separating them. The chain's CDR3 is CSARGLARYEQYF. DNA of the CDR3: TGCAGTGCTAGAGGGCTAGCGAGATACGAGCAGTACTTC.

The V gene is TRBV4-2, the J gene TRBJ2-5; TRBD2 matches 10 bases. The end of the DNA is better explained by TRBJ2-7, so the J call may be wrong. The germline V gene encodes CDR1 LGHNA and CDR2 YNFKEQ. The CDR3 runs to 15 residues. CDR3 sequence: CASSQEASGSDEQYF. For the CDR3, the DNA is TGTGCCAGCAGCCAAGAGGCTAGCGGGAGTGACGAGCAGTACTTC.

The gene calls are TRBV7-3 and TRBJ2-1; D uncertain. The length of the CDR3 is 13 residues. CDR1 and CDR2 (germline): SGHTA, FQGTGA. V lost 0 bases to trimming and J lost 9 bases, with 9 bases between them. This chain's CDR3 is CASSLTAVPEQFF. Here the CDR3 DNA reads TGTGCCAGCAGCTTAACGGCCGTCCCTGAGCAGTTCTTC.

The chain carries TRBV20-1 and TRBJ2-3; 9 positions match TRBD2. From germline, CDR1 is DFQATT and CDR2 SNEGSKA (reference sequence). V trimming: 8 bases; J trimming: 2 bases; junction bases outside the gene matches: 5. The CDR3 is made up of 13 amino acids. CDR3 loop: CSPRTSVTDTQYF. The CDR3 coding sequence is TGCAGTCCCAGGACTAGCGTCACAGATACGCAGTATTTT.

This clonotype was picked up a small number of times. The rearrangement links TRBV5-1 to TRBJ2-1; 8 positions agree with TRBD1. The CDR3 loop spans 18 amino acids. V shed 4 bases and J 2 bases; nucleotides not matched to a gene: 14. Germline CDR1 reads SGHRS; CDR2 reads YFSETQ. CDR3 sequence: CASSIPNLDRGPYNEQFF. In DNA form, the CDR3 reads TGCGCCAGCAGCATTCCCAACCTCGACAGGGGACCCTACAATGAGCAGTTCTTC.

The chain links TRBV12-3 or TRBV12-4 to TRBJ1-1, with 7 bases matching TRBD1. This CDR3 contains 15 residues. Trimming at V came to 3 bases and at J to 1 base, leaving 5 bases not matched to a gene. This CDR3 reads CASSLRGRGNTEAFF. As DNA, the CDR3 is TGTGCCAGCAGTTTGAGGGGGCGCGGGAACACTGAAGCTTTCTTT.

The chain combines TRBV9 with TRBJ1-1; D gene unclear. V lost 4 bases and J lost 0, with 19 bases in between. Looked up from germline, CDR1 is SGDLS and CDR2 is YYNGEE. The CDR3 has 17 residues. In nucleotides, the CDR3 is TGTGCCAGCAGCCCACAGTTGAGGACGGCTCTGAACACTGAAGCTTTCTTT. Encoded protein: CASSPQLRTALNTEAFF.

This clonotype showed up just a few times. The chain has TRBV20-1 and TRBJ2-1; a possible D gene is TRBD2 (5 bases). The CDR3 loop spans 13 amino acids. Looked up from germline, CDR1 is DFQATT and CDR2 is SNEGSKA (reference sequence). V gave up 3 bases and J gave up 5 bases, with 11 bases separating them. The CDR3 region is CSARHGSHNEQFF. The DNA of the CDR3 is TGCAGTGCTAGGCATGGGAGCCACAATGAGCAGTTCTTC.

The CDR3 is CAWAIQGNYGYTF. The CDR3 coding sequence is TGTGCCTGGGCTATACAGGGGAACTATGGCTACACCTTC. The chain has TRBV30 and TRBJ1-2, with 7 positions matching TRBD1. The V gene end was trimmed by 5 bases and the J gene end by 2 bases; junction bases not matched to a gene: 5. There are 13 residues in the CDR3. Germline CDR1 and CDR2: GTSNPN and SVGIG (reference sequence).

The chain employs TRBV20-1 and TRBJ2-1, with 13 bases aligning to TRBD2. V lost 3 bases, J lost 2 bases, and 7 bases stayed unmatched. CDR1 and CDR2 (germline): DFQATT, SNEGSKA (reference sequence). The CDR3 is 17 amino acids. CDR3 nucleotide sequence: TGCAGTGCTAGTGAAGGACTAGCGGGAGAACCCTACAATGAGCAGTTCTTC. Its protein is CSASEGLAGEPYNEQFF.

This clonotype was observed a single time. The V call is TRBV10-3, the J call TRBJ2-7; weak D call: TRBD2 (6 bases). Germline V gives CDR1 ENHRY, CDR2 SYGVKD. V dropped 0 bases and J dropped 6 bases, with 12 bases sitting between them. This CDR3 is built from 14 residues. The CDR3 loop is CAISESRRGGEQYF. For the CDR3, the DNA is TGTGCCATCAGTGAGTCTAGGCGGGGAGGCGAGCAGTACTTC.

This clonotype came up a few times. The rearrangement uses TRBV29-1 and TRBJ1-2; perhaps TRBD1 as D (6 bases). The CDR3 spans 12 residues. CDR1 and CDR2 from the germline V gene are SQVTM and ANQGSEA. V was shortened by 1 base and J by 3 bases, with 6 bases between the two germline ends. CDR3 residues: CSVEGQDYGYTF. CDR3 DNA: TGCAGCGTTGAAGGACAGGACTATGGCTACACCTTC.